Listed below are T cell receptor beta chains from one sample, sequenced in a study of molecular identifiers for immune sequencing clone quantification. TCRdb fed the PCR reads into MiXCR, producing one record per CDR3 protein. Of some 91,000 distinct CDR3 sequences listed, approximately 25% are singletons. The sequenced material came from naive CD8+ T cells from blood, with Jurkat cell RNA spiked in. These receptors all stem from a human donor in good health. Some libraries in this study had Jurkat cell RNA spiked in. Both conserved end residues are part of each CDR3. The D gene is left open where the match is weak. Rows may omit the clone size; those that give it use once, few, many or a size class.

clone size	J gene	V gene	D gene	CDR3 DNA	CDR3 protein
-	TRBJ2-3	TRBV20-1	-	TGCAGTACTAGAGGGCAGGCCCATAGGTATACGCAGTATTTT	CSTRGQAHRYTQYF
few	TRBJ2-3	TRBV27	TRBD2	TGTGCCAGCAGGGTGTTAGCGGGGTTCGCAGATACGCAGTATTTT	CASRVLAGFADTQYF
many	TRBJ2-7	TRBV29-1	-	TGCAGCGTCAGGGGACCCTCCTACGAGCAGTACTTC	CSVRGPSYEQYF
few	TRBJ2-1	TRBV4-1	TRBD1	TGCGCCAGCAGCATCTCCCCCGCGACAGGGTTCTACAATGAGCAGTTCTTC	CASSISPATGFYNEQFF
few	TRBJ2-1	TRBV24-1	TRBD2	TGTGCCACCGGTGCGGGAGGGCCAAATGAGCAGTTCTTC	CATGAGGPNEQFF
-	TRBJ2-2	TRBV19	-	TGTGCCAGTAGTATAGCGGTGAACACCGGGGAGCTGTTTTTT	CASSIAVNTGELFF
-	TRBJ1-5	TRBV7-6	-	TGTGCCAGCAGCCCCCTGACTAGCGGAGCAGATACGCAGCATTTT	CASSPLTSGADTQHF
many	TRBJ2-3	TRBV28	-	TGTGCCAGCAGTTTATTGCTGACAGGGAGGTCAGGTACGCAGTATTTT	CASSLLLTGRSGTQYF
many	TRBJ1-5	TRBV2	-	TGTGCCAGCAGTGGGGCGAGCAATCAGCCCCAGCATTTT	CASSGASNQPQHF
many	TRBJ2-7	TRBV29-1	TRBD1	TGCAGCGTTGCCTGGACAGGCTCCTACGAGCAGTACTTC	CSVAWTGSYEQYF